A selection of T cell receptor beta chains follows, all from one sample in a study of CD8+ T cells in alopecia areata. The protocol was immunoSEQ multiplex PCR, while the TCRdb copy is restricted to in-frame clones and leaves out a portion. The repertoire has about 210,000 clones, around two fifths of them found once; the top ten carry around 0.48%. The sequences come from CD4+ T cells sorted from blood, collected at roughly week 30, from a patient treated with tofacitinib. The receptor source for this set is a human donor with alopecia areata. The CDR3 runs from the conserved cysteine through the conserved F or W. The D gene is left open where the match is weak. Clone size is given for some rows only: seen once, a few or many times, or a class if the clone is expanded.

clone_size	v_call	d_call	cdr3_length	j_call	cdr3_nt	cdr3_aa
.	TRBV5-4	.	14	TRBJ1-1	TGTGCCAGCAGCATAACCGGGACGCCGAACGTGGCTTTCTTT	CASSITGTPNVAFF
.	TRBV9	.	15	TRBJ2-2	TGTGCCAGCAGCGTATCGGGACTCCCCACCGGGGAGCTGTTTTTT	CASSVSGLPTGELFF
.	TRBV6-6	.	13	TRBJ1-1	TGTGCCAGCAGTACGGACAAGATTACTGAAGCTTTCTTT	CASSTDKITEAFF
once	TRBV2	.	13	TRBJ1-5	TGTGCCAGCAGGGATCGGGTTACTCAGCCCCAGCATTTT	CASRDRVTQPQHF
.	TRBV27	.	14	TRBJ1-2	TGTGCCAGCAGCTCGTACAGGGCTTTAAATGGCTACACCTTC	CASSSYRALNGYTF
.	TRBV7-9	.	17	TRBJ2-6	TGTGCCAGCAGCTTAGCAGAGGCCTTCTCTGGGGCCAACGTCCTGACTTTC	CASSLAEAFSGANVLTF
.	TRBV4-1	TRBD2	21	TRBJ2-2	TGCGCCAGCAGCCAAAAACCAGGACTAGCGGGAGAAATCCGCAGGACCGGGGAGCTGTTTTTT	CASSQKPGLAGEIRRTGELFF
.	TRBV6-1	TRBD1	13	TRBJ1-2	TGTGCCAGCAGTGGACAGGGGATCTATGGCTACACCTTC	CASSGQGIYGYTF
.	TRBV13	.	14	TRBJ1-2	TGTGCCAGCAGCCTCCGCCTGCCAGGGAGTGGCTACACCTTC	CASSLRLPGSGYTF
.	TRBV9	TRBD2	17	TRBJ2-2	TGTGCCAGCAGCCGGGACACGGGACTAGCGAACACCGGGGAGCTGTTTTTT	CASSRDTGLANTGELFF
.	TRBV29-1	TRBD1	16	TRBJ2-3	TGCAGCGTTGAAGGCGGGGACAGGGGAAACACAGATACGCAGTATTTT	CSVEGGDRGNTDTQYF
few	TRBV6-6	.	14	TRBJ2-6	TGTGCCAGCAGTCCAACCTCTGGGGCCAACGTCCTGACTTTC	CASSPTSGANVLTF
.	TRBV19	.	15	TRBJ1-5	TGTGCCACCGAGGACAGAACCAGAGGCAATCAGCCCCAGCATTTT	CATEDRTRGNQPQHF
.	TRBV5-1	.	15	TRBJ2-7	TGCGCCAGCAGAGTCTCGGACTCGTCTTTCTACGAGCAGTACTTC	CASRVSDSSFYEQYF
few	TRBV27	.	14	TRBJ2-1	TGTGCCAGCAGTTTATCGACATGGTACAATGAGCAGTTCTTC	CASSLSTWYNEQFF
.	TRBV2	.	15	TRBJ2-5	TGTGCCAGCAGTCGGGATGGGCAGGGGCAAGAGACCCAGTACTTC	CASSRDGQGQETQYF
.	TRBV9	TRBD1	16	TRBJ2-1	TGTGCCAGCAGCGTAGTATGGGGACAGGGGATCAATGAGCAGTTCTTC	CASSVVWGQGINEQFF
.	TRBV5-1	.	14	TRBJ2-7	TGCGCCAGCGCGACTTGGAGTAAGGCCTACGAGCAGTACTTC	CASATWSKAYEQYF
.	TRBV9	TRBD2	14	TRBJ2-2	TGTGCCAGCGCGGGGGAGTTTACGATCGGGGAGCTGTTTTTT	CASAGEFTIGELFF
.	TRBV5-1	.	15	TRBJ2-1	TGCGCCAGCACCACCGGGACTGCCTCCTACAATGAGCAGTTCTTC	CASTTGTASYNEQFF
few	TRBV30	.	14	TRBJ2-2	TGTGCCTCCCGGGCAGGTCCGAACACCGGGGAGCTGTTTTTT	CASRAGPNTGELFF
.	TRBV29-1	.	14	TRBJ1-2	TGCAGCGTTGAGGAGCCTACAGGATTCTATGGCTACACCTTC	CSVEEPTGFYGYTF
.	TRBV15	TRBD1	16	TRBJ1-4	TGTGCCACCAGCAGTTTGGGTGGACAGGGAGAAGAAAAACTGTTTTTT	CATSSLGGQGEEKLFF
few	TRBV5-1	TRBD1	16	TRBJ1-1	TGCGCCAGCAGACCCCGGACAGGGGGGATGAACACTGAAGCTTTCTTT	CASRPRTGGMNTEAFF
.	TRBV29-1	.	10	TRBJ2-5	TGCAGCGTCGGACAAGAGACCCAGTACTTC	CSVGQETQYF
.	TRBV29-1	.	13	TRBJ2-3	TGCAGCGTTGAGCAGGGAGGCACAGATACGCAGTATTTT	CSVEQGGTDTQYF
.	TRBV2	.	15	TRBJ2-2	TGTGCCAGCAGGGGTGAATTTACGAACACCGGGGAGCTGTTTTTT	CASRGEFTNTGELFF
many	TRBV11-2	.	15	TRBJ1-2	TGTGCCAGCAGCGCAACAGGGAGGGGTAACTATGGCTACACCTTC	CASSATGRGNYGYTF
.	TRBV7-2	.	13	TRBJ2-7	TGTGCCAGCAGCCGCTGGGGGTCCTACGAGCAGTACTTC	CASSRWGSYEQYF